The 8 T cell receptor beta chains below all came from one sample that was sequenced in a study of cytomegalovirus exposure and HLA in healthy donors. Produced via immunoSEQ multiplex PCR; TCRdb's table is partial and in-frame only. The table lists about 74,000 clones, around 94% of them singletons. The source material was PBMCs. The receptors shown here come from a woman younger than 30 in good health and CMV-seropositive.

There are a few counts of this clone. The CDR3 protein is CATLGDTQYF. CDR3 bases: TGTGCCACCCTCGGAGATACGCAGTATTTT. The chain recombines TRBV19 with TRBJ2-3; no firm D call. V lost 10 bases to trimming and J lost 5 bases, with 7 bases between them. CDR3 length: 10 residues. Germline V gene data show CDR1 as LNHDA and CDR2 as SQIVND (reference sequence).

The rearrangement uses TRBV6-5 and TRBJ2-2; tentatively, D is TRBD2 (7 bases). The V gene lost 1 base and the J gene lost 4 bases, with 10 bases spanning the gap. The CDR3 extends over 15 amino acids. The germline V gene encodes CDR1 MNHEY and CDR2 SVGAGI. The CDR3 nucleotides read TGTGCCAGCAGTTACTACAGGGAGGGCACCGGGGAGCTGTTTTTT. It yields the protein CASSYYREGTGELFF.

This clone is a singleton in its sample. The J gene is TRBJ2-7, the V gene TRBV6-1; D unresolved. Germline CDR1 MNHNS, CDR2 SASEGT. Trimming removed 8 bases at V and 0 bases at J, with 14 bases between. CDR3 length: 14 amino acids. This CDR3 is CASVAADISYEQYF. The DNA for the CDR3 is TGTGCCAGCGTCGCGGCCGATATCTCCTACGAGCAGTACTTC.

This rearrangement joins TRBV7-2 to TRBJ2-1; 9 nucleotides align to TRBD1. CDR3 size: 16 residues. Germline CDR1 is SGHTA and CDR2 is FQGNSA. J was trimmed by 1 base and V by 0 bases; bases with no gene match: 1. This CDR3 reads CASSLAGTGSYNEQFF. The CDR3 region has the DNA TGTGCCAGCAGCTTAGCCGGGACAGGGTCCTACAATGAGCAGTTCTTC.

The J gene is TRBJ2-3, the V gene TRBV29-1; 9 bases are a match to TRBD2. After removal of 7 bases from V and 4 bases from J, the junction contained 9 bases not matched to a gene. Germline lookup yields CDR1 SQVTM and CDR2 ANQGSEA. The CDR3 loop spans 14 amino acids. The CDR3 coding sequence is TGCAGCGGGGCGGGGGGGCTAGAGGCAGATACGCAGTATTTT. Encoded protein: CSGAGGLEADTQYF.

The rearrangement links TRBV6-4 to TRBJ1-5; D uncertain. The CDR3 is made up of 13 amino acids. The germline CDR1 and CDR2 sequences are MRHNA and SNTAGT. Trimming removed 8 bases at V and 7 bases at J, with 15 bases between. DNA for the CDR3: TGTGCCAGCGCCGTCGAGGGTGGACAGCCCCAGCATTTT. Amino acid sequence: CASAVEGGQPQHF.

The chain joins TRBV7-9 to TRBJ2-3; TRBD2 matches 11 bases. This CDR3 is 18 amino acids long. V gave up 2 bases and J gave up 0 bases; unmatched junction bases: 7. Germline-derived CDR1 and CDR2 are SEHNR and FQNEAQ (reference sequence). The CDR3 loop is CASSLPPRLAGSTDTQYF. The CDR3 nucleotides are TGTGCCAGCAGCTTACCCCCCCGACTAGCGGGGAGCACAGATACGCAGTATTTT.

The V call is TRBV27, the J call TRBJ1-4; tentatively, D is TRBD1 (5 bases). This CDR3 region has 16 residues. V lost 1 base, J lost 7 bases, and 16 bases lay in between. Germline CDR1 is MNHEY and CDR2 is SMNVEV (reference sequence). CDR3 nucleotide sequence: TGTGCCAGCAGTTTATTTGGACAAGTAAGGAGTGAAAAACTGTTTTTT. This encodes CASSLFGQVRSEKLFF.